This T cell receptor beta chain derives from a study of T cell changes during pregnancy in multiple sclerosis. Clones were sequenced by immunoSEQ multiplex PCR, and TCRdb holds only the in-frame ones, with some missing. The sample holds about 48,000 clones, 94% seen once. V lost 1 base, J lost 4 bases, and 20 bases stayed unmatched. The CDR3 spans 20 residues. Germline lookup yields CDR1 SGHVS and CDR2 FNYEAQ. This specimen consisted of CD4+ T cells from peripheral blood mononuclear cells, obtained in the first trimester of pregnancy. This receptor was identified in a female donor with multiple sclerosis, enrolled in a pregnancy study. The chain couples TRBV7-6 to TRBJ1-2; 8 nucleotides line up with TRBD1. The CDR3 loop is CASSLVPGDLQGALGYGYTF. CDR3 sequence (DNA): TGTGCCAGCAGCTTAGTCCCCGGGGACCTTCAGGGGGCGCTAGGCTATGGCTACACCTTC.